The clone carrying this TCR beta chain was seen once. What it binds is unknown. The data belong to a study of shared clonotypes between healthy human individuals. General study points: Clonotype sharing across several donors was observed for about 5.2% of naive CD4 clonotypes.

Profiled with immunoSEQ multiplex PCR; TCRdb holds only in-frame clones, not every one. The sample shows some 680,000 clones, less than 80% of them seen only once. What was sequenced was memory CD4+ T cells sorted from blood. Subset meaning: CD45RA-negative fraction. This TCR was sampled from a woman in her thirties in good health.

Written as DNA, the CDR3 is TGTGCCAGCAGTTACGAGGGAGGGCCTGGAGAGACCCAGTACTTC. Its protein product is CASSYEGGPGETQYF. J is TRBJ2-5 and V is TRBV6-5; TRBD2 matches 7 bases. The CDR3 runs 15 residues. CDR1 is MNHEY, CDR2 SVGAGI, per germline. J lost 4 bases, V lost 2 bases, and 7 bases had no gene match.